Given below is one T cell receptor (beta chain) in context. Following RNA extraction, reverse transcription yielded cDNA that acted as the sequencing template. Some clones are missing from TCRdb's copy, which holds only in-frame ones; the method was immunoSEQ multiplex PCR. The table includes fewer than 250,000 clones, approximately 45% detected once. The treatment was: oral pan-JAK inhibitor, 5-10 mg twice daily. These data originate in a study of CD8+ T cells in alopecia areata. Germline trimming cut 2 bases from V and 5 bases from J; bases unmatched to any gene: 2. From germline, CDR1 is SGHTA and CDR2 FQGNSA. The CDR3 sequence is 15 residues long.

This specimen consisted of CD4+ T cells sorted from blood, obtained at approximately week 36, from a patient treated with tofacitinib. The TCR comes from a human donor with alopecia areata. The V and J genes are TRBV7-2 and TRBJ2-1; 11 bases line up with TRBD2. The CDR3 spells CASSLMTSGNNEQFF. The DNA of the CDR3 is TGTGCCAGCAGCTTAATGACTAGCGGGAACAATGAGCAGTTCTTC.